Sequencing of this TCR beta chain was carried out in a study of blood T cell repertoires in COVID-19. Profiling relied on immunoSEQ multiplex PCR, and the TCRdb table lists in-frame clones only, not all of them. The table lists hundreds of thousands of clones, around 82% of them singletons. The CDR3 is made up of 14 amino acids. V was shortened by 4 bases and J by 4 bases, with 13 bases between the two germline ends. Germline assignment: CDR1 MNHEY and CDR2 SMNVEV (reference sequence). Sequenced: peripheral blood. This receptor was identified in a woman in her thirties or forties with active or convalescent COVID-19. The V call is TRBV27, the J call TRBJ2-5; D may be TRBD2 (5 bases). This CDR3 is CASSYRTSGETQYF. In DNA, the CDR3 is TGTGCCAGCAGTTACCGTACCAGCGGAGAGACCCAGTACTTC.